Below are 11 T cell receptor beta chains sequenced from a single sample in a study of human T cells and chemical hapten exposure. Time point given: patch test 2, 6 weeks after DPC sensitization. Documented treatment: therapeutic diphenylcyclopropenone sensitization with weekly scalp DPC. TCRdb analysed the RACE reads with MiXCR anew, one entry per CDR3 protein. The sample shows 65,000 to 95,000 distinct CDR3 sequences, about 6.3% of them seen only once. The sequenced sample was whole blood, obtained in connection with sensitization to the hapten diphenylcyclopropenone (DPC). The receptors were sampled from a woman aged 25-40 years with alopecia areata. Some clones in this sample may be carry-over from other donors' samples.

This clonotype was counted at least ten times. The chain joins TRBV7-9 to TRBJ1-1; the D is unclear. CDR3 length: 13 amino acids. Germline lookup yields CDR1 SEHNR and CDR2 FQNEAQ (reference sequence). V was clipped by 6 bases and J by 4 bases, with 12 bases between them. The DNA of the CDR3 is TGTGCCAGCAGGGATTCTCTAGGCACTGAAGCTTTCTTT. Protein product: CASRDSLGTEAFF.

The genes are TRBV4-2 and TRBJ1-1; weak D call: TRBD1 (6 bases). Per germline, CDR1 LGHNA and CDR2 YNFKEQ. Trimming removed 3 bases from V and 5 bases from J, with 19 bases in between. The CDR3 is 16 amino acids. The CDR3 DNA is TGTGCCAGCAGCCAGGACTACAGGGCTCTGGGTACTGAAGCTTTCTTT. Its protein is CASSQDYRALGTEAFF.

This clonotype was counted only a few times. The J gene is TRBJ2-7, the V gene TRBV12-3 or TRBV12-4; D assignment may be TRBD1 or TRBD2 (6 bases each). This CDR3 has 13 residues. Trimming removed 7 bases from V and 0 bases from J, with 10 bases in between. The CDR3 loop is CASTEGGSYEQYF. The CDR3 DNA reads TGTGCCAGCACCGAGGGGGGCTCCTACGAGCAGTACTTC.

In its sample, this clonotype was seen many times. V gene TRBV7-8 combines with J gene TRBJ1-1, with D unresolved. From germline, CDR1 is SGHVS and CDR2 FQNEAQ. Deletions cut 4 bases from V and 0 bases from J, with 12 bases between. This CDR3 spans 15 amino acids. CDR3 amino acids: CASSSTVGLNTEAFF. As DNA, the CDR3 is TGTGCCAGCAGCTCAACCGTGGGTTTGAACACTGAAGCTTTCTTT.

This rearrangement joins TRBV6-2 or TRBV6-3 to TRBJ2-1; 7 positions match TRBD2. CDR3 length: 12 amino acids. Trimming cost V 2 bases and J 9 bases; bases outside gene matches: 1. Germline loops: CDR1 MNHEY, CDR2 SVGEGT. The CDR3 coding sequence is TGTGCCAGCAGTTACAGGGAGGGTGAGCAGTTCTTC. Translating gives CASSYREGEQFF.

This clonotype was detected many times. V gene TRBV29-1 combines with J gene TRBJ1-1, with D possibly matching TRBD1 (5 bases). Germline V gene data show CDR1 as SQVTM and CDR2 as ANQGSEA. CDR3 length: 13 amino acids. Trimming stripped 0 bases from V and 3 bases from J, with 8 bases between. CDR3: CSVEEQEDTEAFF. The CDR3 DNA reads TGCAGCGTTGAAGAACAGGAGGACACTGAAGCTTTCTTT.

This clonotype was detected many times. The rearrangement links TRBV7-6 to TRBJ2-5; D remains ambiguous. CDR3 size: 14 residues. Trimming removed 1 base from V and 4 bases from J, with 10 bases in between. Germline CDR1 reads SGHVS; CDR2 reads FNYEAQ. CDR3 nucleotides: TGTGCCAGCAGCTTAGACCTAGGTCCAGAGACCCAGTACTTC. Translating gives CASSLDLGPETQYF.

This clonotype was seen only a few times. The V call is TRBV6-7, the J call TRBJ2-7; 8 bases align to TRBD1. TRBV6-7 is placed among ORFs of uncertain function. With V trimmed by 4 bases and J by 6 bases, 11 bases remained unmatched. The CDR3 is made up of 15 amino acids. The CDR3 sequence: CASSWSSGTGSEQYF. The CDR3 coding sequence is TGTGCCAGCAGTTGGTCCTCCGGGACAGGCTCCGAGCAGTACTTC.

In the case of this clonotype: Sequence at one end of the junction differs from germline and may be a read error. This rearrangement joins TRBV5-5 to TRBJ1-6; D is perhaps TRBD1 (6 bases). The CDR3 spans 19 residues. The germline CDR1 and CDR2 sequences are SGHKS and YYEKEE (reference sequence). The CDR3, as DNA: TGTGCCAGCAGCTTCTACCCTATGGGGGCAGGAGCAGATAATTCACCCCTCAACTTT. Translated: CASSFYPMGAGADNSPLNF.

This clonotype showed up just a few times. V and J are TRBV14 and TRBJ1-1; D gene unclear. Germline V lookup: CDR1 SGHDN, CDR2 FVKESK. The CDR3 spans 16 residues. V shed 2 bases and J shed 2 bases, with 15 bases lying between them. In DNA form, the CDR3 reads TGTGCCAGCAGCCAATTGAATAGTCCGAACAACACTGAAGCTTTCTTT. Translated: CASSQLNSPNNTEAFF.

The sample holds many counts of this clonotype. CDR3 sequence (DNA): TGTGCCAGCAGTTTGGTAGGGCTAGATACGCAGTATTTT. This codes for CASSLVGLDTQYF. The chain carries TRBV27 and TRBJ2-3; D is uncertain. Trimming stripped 3 bases from V and 5 bases from J, with 9 bases between. From germline, CDR1 is MNHEY and CDR2 SMNVEV (reference sequence). The CDR3 has 13 amino acids.